A single sample gave rise to the 12 T cell receptor beta chains below, sequenced in a study of CD8 T cells in Susac syndrome. RNA in amounts of about 0.45 to 1 ug was reverse transcribed with random hexamers. A single record per CDR3 protein comes from TCRdb applying MiXCR to the immunoSEQ multiplex PCR reads. In the table there are about 190,000 distinct CDR3 sequences, approximately 95% of which are singletons. The sequencing sample was made of CD8+ T cells from PBMCs. The origin of the receptors is a human donor with Susac syndrome.

The V call is TRBV19, the J call TRBJ1-2, with TRBD1 matching over 10 bases. J lost 6 bases, V lost 4 bases, and 8 bases had no gene match. The CDR3 runs to 15 residues. Germline V gives CDR1 LNHDA, CDR2 SQIVND (reference sequence). The CDR3 sequence: CASSTRDRGTDGYTF. The CDR3 DNA is TGTGCCAGTAGTACCCGGGACAGGGGCACTGATGGCTACACCTTC.

The CDR3 DNA reads as TGTGCCAGCAGCCTGGACAGGGGGTACACTGAAGCTTTCTTT. Protein: CASSLDRGYTEAFF. The chain joins TRBV7-2 to TRBJ1-1; 10 bases are a match to TRBD1. The V segment lost 5 bases and the J segment 3 bases; nucleotides outside the gene matches: 3. Looked up from germline, CDR1 is SGHTA and CDR2 is FQGNSA. The CDR3 covers 14 residues.

The rearrangement joins TRBV7-2 to TRBJ1-1; tentative D call: TRBD1 (6 bases). The CDR3 is 15 amino acids. Germline V gene sequence: CDR1 SGHTA, CDR2 FQGNSA. V gave up 5 bases and J gave up 5 bases, with 18 bases separating them. The CDR3 region has the DNA TGTGCCAGCAGCCCGCGGCTAACACAGGGAACTGAAGCTTTCTTT. As protein: CASSPRLTQGTEAFF.

The CDR3 sequence: CASSSQRGGYNEQFF. In DNA form, the CDR3 reads TGTGCCAGCAGTTCCCAGCGGGGGGGCTACAATGAGCAGTTCTTC. The V gene is TRBV12-3 or TRBV12-4, the J gene TRBJ2-1; TRBD2 agrees at 10 bases. J lost 3 bases, V lost 4 bases, and 3 bases had no gene match. CDR3 length: 15 residues.

This sequence joins TRBV5-1 and TRBJ2-5; 9 positions agree with TRBD1. The CDR3 extends over 14 amino acids. Germline V lookup: CDR1 SGHRS, CDR2 YFSETQ. V lost 4 bases and J lost 2; bases outside the gene matches: 3. CDR3 sequence: CASSGGQGQETQYF. The CDR3 DNA follows: TGCGCCAGCAGCGGGGGACAGGGTCAAGAGACCCAGTACTTC.

This clonotype showed up just once. V is TRBV27 and J is TRBJ2-3; 8 bases line up with TRBD1. Germline CDR1 reads MNHEY; CDR2 reads SMNVEV (reference sequence). Unmatched junction bases numbered 7, after V lost 5 bases and J lost 6 bases. This CDR3 has 14 amino acids. For the CDR3, the DNA is TGTGCCAGCAGTGCCTGGACAGGGTGGGATACGCAGTATTTT. The encoded protein is CASSAWTGWDTQYF.

The genes are TRBV28 and TRBJ2-7; 10 bases are a match to TRBD2. Germline-derived CDR1 and CDR2 are MDHEN and SYDVKM. CDR3 length equals 16 residues. After removal of 0 bases from V and 2 bases from J, the junction contained 4 bases not matched to a gene. The chain's CDR3 is CASSLWLAGEAYEQYF. The CDR3 DNA follows: TGTGCCAGCAGTTTATGGCTAGCGGGAGAGGCCTACGAGCAGTACTTC.

V gene TRBV5-1 combines with J gene TRBJ2-7; maybe TRBD1 (5 bases). Germline V CDR1 and CDR2: SGHRS, YFSETQ. Trimming left V 0 bases short and J 5 bases short, with 6 bases between. The CDR3 runs 12 residues. For the CDR3, the DNA is TGCGCCAGCAGCTTGGCAGGGAACGAGCAGTACTTC. Translation gives CASSLAGNEQYF.

V and J are TRBV11-2 and TRBJ2-7; 10 bases line up with TRBD1. CDR1 is SGHAT and CDR2 is FQNNGV in the germline V gene. V shed 3 bases, J shed 4 bases, and the junction held 6 bases outside the gene matches. This CDR3 has 15 amino acids. The CDR3 loop reads CASSFGQGVIYEQYF. As DNA, the CDR3 is TGTGCCAGCAGCTTCGGACAGGGGGTAATTTACGAGCAGTACTTC. Variable domain in full (rest from reference TRBV11-2 and TRBJ2-7): EAGVAQSPRYKIIEKRQSVAFWCNPISGHATLYWYQQILGQGPKLLIQFQNNGVVDDSQLPKDRFSAERLKGVDSTLKIQPAKLEDSAVYLCASSFGQGVIYEQYFGPGTRLTVT.

The J gene is TRBJ2-1, the V gene TRBV20-1; 7 nucleotides align to TRBD2. The germline V gene encodes CDR1 DFQATT and CDR2 SNEGSKA (reference sequence). This CDR3 comprises 14 residues. The trim removed 5 bases at V and 3 bases at J, leaving 7 bases unmatched. CDR3 nucleotides: TGCAGTGCTCCTGAGCTAGCGGTCTACAATGAGCAGTTCTTC. The encoded protein is CSAPELAVYNEQFF.

The rearrangement uses TRBV5-6 and TRBJ2-1; no clear D. The CDR3 covers 15 residues. Germline assignment: CDR1 SGHDT and CDR2 YYEEEE. The ends were cut back, 2 bases at V and 3 bases at J, with 12 bases in the middle. The CDR3 protein is CASSFVAGGYNEQFF. DNA for the CDR3: TGTGCCAGCAGCTTTGTGGCAGGCGGCTACAATGAGCAGTTCTTC.

This chain joins TRBV20-1 and TRBJ2-7; 7 bases align to TRBD1. The CDR3 has 12 amino acids. The trim removed 7 bases at V and 2 bases at J, leaving 5 bases unmatched. Germline V CDR1 and CDR2: DFQATT, SNEGSKA (reference sequence). The CDR3 DNA follows: TGCAGTGTACCGCAGGGGGCCTACGAGCAGTACTTC. Encoded protein: CSVPQGAYEQYF.